Below are 32 T cell receptor beta chains sequenced from a single sample in a study of T cell clonality in common variable immunodeficiency. TCRdb's copy holds only in-frame clones and misses some; the assay was immunoSEQ multiplex PCR. Observed are 50,000 to 60,000 clones, no singletons, with the top ten taking about 1.7%. The sample taken for sequencing was peripheral blood mononuclear cells. The receptors come from a person aged 18 to 70 in good health.

Ten or more counts support this clone. From the germline J gene comes the end of the CDR3, since the read stops 3 residues before it. This chain joins TRBV19 and TRBJ1-2, with TRBD1 matching over 9 bases. Germline loops: CDR1 LNHDA, CDR2 SQIVND (reference sequence). V trimming: 5 bases; J trimming: 4 bases; junction bases outside the gene matches: 2. The CDR3 contains 13 residues. The sequenced part of the CDR3 DNA is TGTGCCAGTAGTCGGGACAGGGCCTATGGC. It yields the protein CASSRDRAYG. The entire CDR3 sequence reads CASSRDRAYGYTF.

In this sample, this clone turned up many times. The read falls 3 residues short of the CDR3 end, and the missing part is taken from the germline J gene. V is TRBV5-1 and J is TRBJ2-3, with a weak D call TRBD1 (5 bases). CDR3 length: 15 residues. V shed 3 bases and J shed 2 bases, with 13 bases lying between them. The germline gives CDR1 SGHRS, CDR2 YFSETQ. The part of the CDR3 DNA that was read is TGCGCCAGCAGCTCACGACAAGGGGTCACAGATACG. Translated, it gives CASSSRQGVTDT. The CDR3 in full is CASSSRQGVTDTQYF.

This clone appeared many times. The read ends 3 residues early relative to the CDR3; the germline J gene fills the gap. The V gene is TRBV6-2 or TRBV6-3, the J gene TRBJ2-1, with TRBD2 identical over 12 bases. V lost 6 bases and J lost 7; bases outside the gene matches: 7. This CDR3 spans 15 amino acids. Germline CDR1 and CDR2: MNHEY and SVGEGT. The covered CDR3 bases are TGTGCCAGCAGCCTAGCGGGAGGGCCTGGGAATGAG. Protein product: CASSLAGGPGNE. The CDR3 in full is CASSLAGGPGNEQFF.

This clone occurred many times. The CDR3 is cut off 3 residues early in the read; its end comes from the germline J gene. The chain joins TRBV19 to TRBJ2-2; unclear D gene. Germline assignment: CDR1 LNHDA and CDR2 SQIVND (reference sequence). The CDR3 runs to 16 residues. Trimming shortened V by 10 bases and J by 1 base, and 19 bases separated the two germline ends. The CDR3 bases that were read are TGTGCCACCAGTCGCTTCTCCGACATGAACACCGGGGAG. Encoded protein: CATSRFSDMNTGE. The full CDR3 protein reads CATSRFSDMNTGELFF.

Only a few counts were recorded for this clone. The read ends 3 residues early relative to the CDR3; the germline J gene fills the gap. V gene TRBV7-2 combines with J gene TRBJ2-7, with 8 positions matching TRBD2. The CDR3 is 14 residues long. V was clipped by 5 bases and J by 6 bases; unmatched bases: 9. Germline V gene lookup returns CDR1 SGHTA and CDR2 FQGNSA. Partial CDR3 DNA: TGTGCCAGCAGCCCCTTAGCGGGGTCGCCCGAG. As protein: CASSPLAGSPE. The entire CDR3 protein is CASSPLAGSPEQYF.

This clone showed up many times. The CDR3 is cut off 3 residues early in the read; its end comes from the germline J gene. The J gene is TRBJ1-6, the V gene TRBV19; the match to TRBD1 covers 7 bases. V was pared by 3 bases and J by 0 bases, with 2 bases of the junction left unmatched. This CDR3 has 16 amino acids. Germline assignment: CDR1 LNHDA and CDR2 SQIVND (reference sequence). CDR3 amino acids: CASSMGQFSYNSPLHF. The CDR3 bases that were read are TGTGCCAGTAGTATGGGACAGTTCTCCTATAATTCACCC.

This clone came up many times. The CDR3 loop reads CASSLDRDSGGYTF. The CDR3 bases that were read are TGTGCCAGCAGCTTAGACCGGGACAGCGGGGGC. V and J are TRBV7-3 and TRBJ1-2; 7 bases match TRBD1. Read sequence stops 3 residues before the CDR3 end, and the germline J gene provides the missing end. Germline lookup yields CDR1 SGHTA and CDR2 FQGTGA. The CDR3 runs 14 residues.

This clone has a count of ten or more. The CDR3 end is not reached by the read, which stops 3 residues before it; the germline J gene fills it in. The rearrangement uses TRBV19 and TRBJ2-7; possible D gene TRBD2, 6 bases. The CDR3 runs to 17 residues. The V end was cut by 4 bases, the J end by 5 bases, with 24 bases between. CDR1 LNHDA and CDR2 SQIVND come from the germline V gene (reference sequence). The CDR3 here is CASSRRHRDSRVDEQYF. CDR3 bases read: TGTGCCAGTAGTAGACGCCACCGGGACTCCCGGGTCGACGAG.

In this sample, this clone turned up many times. The sequenced fragment ends 3 residues before the CDR3 boundary, so the rest is inferred from the germline J gene. The V call is TRBV15, the J call TRBJ1-6, with no clear D. Germline V gives CDR1 LNHNV, CDR2 YYDKDF (reference sequence). Trimming left V 0 bases short and J 7 bases short, with 7 bases between. The CDR3 totals 14 residues. CDR3 DNA, as far as it was read: TGTGCCACCAGCAGAGAAAACAAAAATTCACCC. This gives the protein CATSRENKNSP. The entire CDR3 sequence reads CATSRENKNSPLHF.

This clone turned up a few times. From the germline J gene comes the end of the CDR3, since the read stops 3 residues before it. The rearrangement uses TRBV2 and TRBJ2-7, with D possibly TRBD1 on 6 matching bases. Trimming pared 7 bases from V and 3 bases from J, leaving 13 bases between. The CDR3 runs to 13 residues. CDR1 SNHLY and CDR2 FYNNEI come from the germline V gene. This chain's CDR3 is CASIGGIIYEQYF. CDR3 bases read: TGTGCCAGCATTGGGGGCATCATCTACGAG.

This clone was recorded at least ten times. The CDR3 end is not reached by the read, which stops 3 residues before it; the germline J gene fills it in. The chain has TRBV29-1 and TRBJ1-1; 7 bases are shared with TRBD1. This CDR3 is 12 amino acids long. Germline CDR1 SQVTM, CDR2 ANQGSEA. Trimming cost V 6 bases and J 1 base; bases outside gene matches: 2. This CDR3 is CSVPGGNTEAFF. CDR3 DNA (partial): TGCAGCGTCCCAGGGGGGAACACTGAA.

A word on this clone: The CDR3 end falls 3 residues outside the read, so it is completed with the germline J gene. This chain uses TRBV2 with TRBJ1-4, with 7 bases aligning to TRBD1. This CDR3 contains 15 residues. Per germline, CDR1 SNHLY and CDR2 FYNNEI. V gave up 1 base and J gave up 9 bases; unmatched junction bases: 8. CDR3 DNA, as far as it was read: TGTGCCAGCAGTGAAGACAGGGGAAGCGGTCAAAAA. It yields the protein CASSEDRGSGQK. The full CDR3 reads CASSEDRGSGQKLFF.

In this sample, this clone turned up many times. Read coverage stops 3 residues before the CDR3 terminus; the germline J gene supplies the remainder. The chain combines TRBV18 with TRBJ1-2; 7 bases fit TRBD1. There are 17 residues in the CDR3. The germline CDR1 and CDR2 sequences are KGHSH and LQKENI. The junction had 8 bases not matched to a gene; V was cut back by 1 base and J by 0 bases. CDR3 DNA (partial): TGTGCCAGCTCACCACTCAAGGGTCAGGGGGCTAACTATGGC. Encoded protein: CASSPLKGQGANYG. The whole CDR3 region reads CASSPLKGQGANYGYTF.

A few counts support this clone. One end of the junction is discordant with germline, which a read error may explain. The read halts 3 residues ahead of the CDR3 end, with the missing end drawn from the germline J gene. Other DNA sequences in this sample translate to the same CDR3. The genes are TRBV2 and TRBJ1-2; TRBD1 might be the D (6 bases). This CDR3 spans 14 amino acids. Germline CDR1 reads SNHLY; CDR2 reads FYNNEI. CDR3: CASMNNRALYGYTF. Partial CDR3 DNA: TGTGCCAGCATGAATAACAGGGCTCTCTATGGG.

This clone was recorded many times. The CDR3 goes on 3 residues after the read ends, and that part is filled in from the germline J gene. The chain carries TRBV7-2 and TRBJ1-2, with TRBD1 identical over 8 bases. Germline CDR1 and CDR2: SGHTA and FQGNSA. There are 15 residues in the CDR3. CDR3 bases read: TGTGCCAGCAGCTCCTTCCCCCTTCCAGGGGGCGGC. Amino acid sequence: CASSSFPLPGGG. The CDR3 in its entirety is CASSSFPLPGGGYTF.

A remark on this clone: Coverage ceases 3 residues before the CDR3 finishes, and the germline J gene fills in the end. V is TRBV11-3 and J is TRBJ1-2; TRBD1 is a possible D gene (5 bases). The CDR3 is 12 residues long. Germline CDR1 and CDR2: SGHNT and YENEEA. The sequenced part of the CDR3 DNA is TGTGCCAGCAGCATCGGACAAGAGGGC. It is translated as CASSIGQEG. The whole CDR3 sequence is CASSIGQEGYTF.

Note on this clone: The observed sequence ends 3 residues before the CDR3 terminus, with the missing tail filled in from the germline J gene. The chain is built from TRBV19 and TRBJ1-1; D is uncertain. This CDR3 has 13 amino acids. With 3 bases removed from V and 6 bases from J, the gap between germline ends came to 11 bases. Germline V gives CDR1 LNHDA, CDR2 SQIVND (reference sequence). CDR3 residues: CASSIPNGAEAFF. Incomplete CDR3 DNA: TGTGCCAGTAGTATTCCGAACGGGGCTGAA.

Many counts were recorded for this clone. The CDR3 end falls 3 residues outside the read, so it is completed with the germline J gene. The chain employs TRBV6-2 or TRBV6-3 and TRBJ1-2; TRBD1 agrees at 7 bases. The V gene end was trimmed by 5 bases and the J gene end by 5 bases; junction bases not matched to a gene: 11. CDR1 is MNHEY and CDR2 is SVGEGT in the germline V gene. This CDR3 is 15 amino acids long. The covered CDR3 bases are TGTGCCAGCAGTCGCCCGACAGGGTTGGAATATGGC. It translates to CASSRPTGLEYG. The whole CDR3 sequence is CASSRPTGLEYGYTF.

This clone was observed at least ten times. The sequenced CDR3 bases are TGTGCCAGCAGCTCACAGGGAAGAATACGTTCACCG. Amino acid sequence: CASSSQGRIRSP. The full CDR3 reads CASSSQGRIRSPLFF. J is TRBJ2-2 and V is TRBV5-6; D is perhaps TRBD1 (6 bases). The read stops 3 residues short of the end of the CDR3; the missing end is completed from the germline J gene. Germline V CDR1 and CDR2: SGHDT, YYEEEE. The CDR3 is made up of 15 amino acids.

This clone was seen ten or more times. The read ends 3 residues before the CDR3 terminus; that terminus is restored from the germline J gene. The chain recombines TRBV5-1 with TRBJ2-3; D uncertain. The CDR3 has 13 amino acids. Germline assignment: CDR1 SGHRS and CDR2 YFSETQ. V lost 1 base to trimming and J lost 5 bases, with 8 bases between them. The CDR3 is CASSLKVLDTQYF. The DNA read from the CDR3 is TGCGCCAGCAGCTTGAAGGTCTTAGATACG.

Concerning this clone itself: The CDR3 end lies 3 residues beyond the end of the read and is filled in from the germline J gene. This chain connects TRBV19 to TRBJ2-4, with D maybe TRBD1 (7 bases). There are 13 residues in the CDR3. Germline V CDR1 and CDR2: LNHDA, SQIVND (reference sequence). The CDR3 protein is CASSSGQWGGQYF. The part of the CDR3 DNA that was read is TGTGCCAGTAGCTCGGGACAGTGGGGAGGT. The full variable domain, with the rest looked up from reference TRBV19 and TRBJ2-4, is DGGITQSPKYLFRKEGQNVTLSCEQNLNHDAMYWYRQDPGQGLRLIYYSQIVNDFQKGDIAEGYSVSREKKESFPLTVTSAQKNPTAFYLCASSSGQWGGQYFGAGTRLSVL.

This clone occurred many times. With the read ending 3 residues before the CDR3 end, the germline J gene is used to fill in that end. The chain links TRBV20-1 to TRBJ2-7; the D is unclear. CDR1 and CDR2 (germline): DFQATT, SNEGSKA (reference sequence). V dropped 1 base and J dropped 2 bases, with 12 bases sitting between them. CDR3 length equals 14 residues. CDR3 protein: CSARGSHTAYEQYF. The sequenced CDR3 bases are TGCAGTGCTAGAGGGTCCCATACAGCCTACGAG.

This clone was found many times. The read ends 3 residues shy of where the CDR3 ends; the end is completed using the germline J gene. V is TRBV18 and J is TRBJ2-7; 8 bases are shared with TRBD2. Germline CDR1 is KGHSH and CDR2 is LQKENI. This CDR3 comprises 14 residues. V shed 2 bases, J shed 2 bases, and the junction held 2 bases outside the gene matches. CDR3 bases read: TGTGCCAGCTCACCAATTAGCGGGGCCTACGAG. Translation gives CASSPISGAYE. The whole CDR3 sequence is CASSPISGAYEQYF.

In this sample, this clone turned up a few times. Sequencing ends 3 residues short of the CDR3 end; the germline J gene provides the rest. The chain combines TRBV2 with TRBJ2-5; 7 bases are a match to TRBD2. Trimming took 1 base from V and 4 from J; bases not matched to a gene: 6. CDR3 size: 15 residues. The germline CDR1 and CDR2 sequences are SNHLY and FYNNEI. CDR3: CASSEVGGGRETQYF. CDR3 bases read: TGTGCCAGCAGTGAAGTCGGGGGAGGGCGAGAGACC.

This clone was detected ten times or more. The read gets to within 3 residues of the CDR3 end, and the germline J gene fills in the rest. The chain carries TRBV18 and TRBJ2-1; TRBD1 agrees at 9 bases. V dropped 4 bases and J dropped 6; count of bases not matched to a gene: 10. The CDR3 sequence is 16 residues long. The germline gives CDR1 KGHSH, CDR2 LQKENI. This CDR3 reads CASSRSETGGINEQFF. Partial CDR3 DNA: TGTGCCAGCTCACGTAGCGAGACAGGGGGAATCAATGAG.

This clone occurred many times. The CDR3 end is not reached by the read, which stops 3 residues before it; the germline J gene fills it in. The chain is built from TRBV7-8 and TRBJ2-1, with TRBD1 matching 8 bases. Germline CDR1 and CDR2: SGHVS and FQNEAQ. The CDR3 loop spans 14 amino acids. V lost 3 bases to trimming and J lost 8 bases; unmatched junction nucleotides: 6. CDR3 protein: CASSLTGVGDEQFF. Incomplete CDR3 DNA: TGTGCCAGCAGCTTGACAGGGGTGGGAGATGAG.

This clone was seen ten or more times. The missing CDR3 end, 3 residues past where the read stops, is filled in from the germline J gene. The gene calls are TRBV2 and TRBJ1-2; TRBD1 is a possible D gene (6 bases). From germline, CDR1 is SNHLY and CDR2 FYNNEI. V lost 9 bases and J 7 bases, leaving 12 bases between the germline ends. The CDR3 covers 11 residues. The CDR3 DNA, read in part, is TGTGCCAGTCACAGGGTTGCTGGC. Translated: CASHRVAG. The CDR3 as a whole reads CASHRVAGYTF. The full variable domain, with the rest looked up from reference TRBV2 and TRBJ1-2, is EPEVTQTPSHQVTQMGQEVILRCVPISNHLYFYWYRQILGQKVEFLVSFYNNEISEKSEIFDDQFSVERPDGSNFTLKIRSTKLEDSAMYFCASHRVAGYTFGSGTRLTVV.

The sample holds many counts of this clone. Sequencing ends 3 residues short of the CDR3 end; the germline J gene provides the rest. V and J are TRBV5-1 and TRBJ2-7, with 7 nucleotides matching TRBD2. The CDR3 runs 17 residues. CDR1 is SGHRS and CDR2 is YFSETQ in the germline V gene. The trim removed 4 bases at V and 6 bases at J, leaving 19 bases unmatched. The CDR3 loop reads CASSRTAGEEGASEQYF. Incomplete CDR3 DNA: TGCGCCAGCAGCAGGACCGCGGGGGAGGAAGGTGCGAGCGAG.

The table lists this clone with many counts. The CDR3 end lies 3 residues beyond the end of the read and is filled in from the germline J gene. V is TRBV10-1 and J is TRBJ2-3, with D unclear. The CDR3 covers 14 residues. V dropped 3 bases and J dropped 4 bases, with 11 bases sitting between them. Germline lookup yields CDR1 WNHNN and CDR2 SYGVQD (reference sequence). The covered CDR3 bases are TGCGCCAGCAGTGAAACACTCCGGGCAGATACG. This gives the protein CASSETLRADT. The full CDR3 reads CASSETLRADTQYF.

This clone was seen many times. The read halts 3 residues ahead of the CDR3 end, with the missing end drawn from the germline J gene. The rearrangement links TRBV13 to TRBJ1-1; 9 bases map to TRBD1. The trim removed 5 bases at V and 1 base at J, leaving 8 bases unmatched. Looked up from germline, CDR1 is PRHDT and CDR2 is FYEKMQ (reference sequence). CDR3 length equals 16 residues. The sequenced part of the CDR3 DNA is TGTGCCAGCAGCGGGCCGGGACAGGGCGCGAACACTGAA. Translation: CASSGPGQGANTE. The entire CDR3 sequence reads CASSGPGQGANTEAFF.

This clone was seen ten or more times. The read terminates 3 residues before the CDR3 end, so the remaining end is supplied by the germline J gene. V gene TRBV20-1 combines with J gene TRBJ2-3; 12 bases map to TRBD2. Germline values: CDR1 DFQATT, CDR2 SNEGSKA (reference sequence). The CDR3 is 20 amino acids. V gave up 4 bases and J gave up 0 bases; unmatched junction bases: 17. This CDR3 is CSANLMRTSGVSWSTDTQYF. The CDR3 DNA, read in part, is TGCAGTGCTAATCTCATGCGGACTAGCGGGGTTTCTTGGAGCACAGATACG.

This clone has ten or more counts. Read sequence stops 3 residues before the CDR3 end, and the germline J gene provides the missing end. J is TRBJ2-2 and V is TRBV19; 15 bases match TRBD2. The V and J ends lost 6 bases and 7 bases, in that order; junction bases with no gene match: 9. Germline V gene data show CDR1 as LNHDA and CDR2 as SQIVND (reference sequence). The CDR3 runs to 17 residues. The CDR3 here is CASSPGLAGGPNGELFF. Partial CDR3 DNA: TGTGCCAGTAGCCCAGGACTAGCGGGAGGGCCTAACGGGGAG.